Listed here are 3 T cell receptor beta chains from one sample, sequenced in a study of T cell changes during pregnancy in multiple sclerosis. Assay used: immunoSEQ multiplex PCR; TCRdb lists only in-frame clones, some missing. The profile covers around 48,000 clones, with roughly 92% appearing a single time and 0.91% taken by the ten largest. Sequences were derived from CD4+ T cells from peripheral blood mononuclear cells, sampled in the second trimester of pregnancy. The receptors were gathered from a female donor in good health, enrolled as a control in a pregnancy study.

V and J are TRBV18 and TRBJ2-5; TRBD1 matches at 7 bases. Germline V lookup: CDR1 KGHSH, CDR2 LQKENI. The V and J ends lost 2 bases and 7 bases, in that order; junction bases with no gene match: 4. CDR3 length: 13 residues. The chain's CDR3 is CASSPTGEGTQYF. The CDR3 nucleotides read TGTGCCAGCTCACCAACAGGGGAAGGGACCCAGTACTTC.

This clone showed up just once. This sequence joins TRBV6-5 and TRBJ1-1; tentatively, D is TRBD1 (6 bases). Germline V gene lookup returns CDR1 MNHEY and CDR2 SVGAGI. The CDR3 totals 15 residues. V lost 6 bases to trimming and J lost 0 bases, with 14 bases between them. CDR3 sequence (DNA): TGTGCCAGCAGCGCCGCAGGGGCCCTGAACACTGAAGCTTTCTTT. Amino acid sequence: CASSAAGALNTEAFF.

This chain uses TRBV11-2 with TRBJ2-1, with a weak D call TRBD2 (6 bases). CDR1 is SGHAT and CDR2 is FQNNGV in the germline V gene. Trimming shortened V by 1 base and J by 5 bases, and 9 bases separated the two germline ends. The CDR3 is made up of 14 amino acids. CDR3 nucleotides: TGTGCCAGCAGCTTAGGCGGGGTCAACAATGAGCAGTTCTTC. This gives the protein CASSLGGVNNEQFF.